Below, 8 T cell receptor beta chains from the same sample are listed, as sequenced in a study of CD8 T cells in ankylosing spondylitis. Whole-study results and caveats: Apparently characteristic of ankylosing spondylitis blood was a TCR beta motif (under ten highly homologous variants).

The antigens for these receptors are not known. TCRdb re-analysed the 5' RACE reads in MiXCR, keeping a single row per CDR3 protein. This table holds 450,000 or so distinct CDR3 sequences, roughly 26% found once. Specimen: blood, either unsorted or a sorted T cell fraction (not recorded which). Source of these receptors: a male donor with ankylosing spondylitis.

The chain is built from TRBV10-1 and TRBJ2-1, with 9 bases aligning to TRBD2. Germline-derived CDR1 and CDR2 are WNHNN and SYGVQD (reference sequence). Trimming cost V 0 bases and J 8 bases; bases outside gene matches: 5. This CDR3 contains 15 residues. In DNA form, the CDR3 reads TGCGCCAGCAGTGAGTCCGGCGGGAGGGCCGATGAGCAGTTCTTC. As protein: CASSESGGRADEQFF.

The rearrangement joins TRBV20-1 to TRBJ1-2, with D maybe TRBD1 (6 bases). CDR1 is DFQATT, CDR2 SNEGSKA, per germline (reference sequence). The CDR3 has 13 amino acids. Deletions cut 7 bases from V and 6 bases from J, with 18 bases between. The CDR3 DNA follows: TGCAGTGGATCCCGGGGGGCGACAAATGGCTACACCTTC. It codes for CSGSRGATNGYTF.

V gene TRBV15 combines with J gene TRBJ2-1; D gene uncertain. Between the trimmed V and J ends, which lost 3 bases and 0 bases, there was a span of 12 bases. The CDR3 loop spans 16 amino acids. The V gene's germline CDR1 is LNHNV and CDR2 YYDKDF (reference sequence). The CDR3 loop is CATSSAHRNSYNEQFF. CDR3 DNA sequence: TGTGCCACCAGCAGTGCCCACAGAAACTCCTACAATGAGCAGTTCTTC.

Ten or more counts support this clonotype. V and J are TRBV5-1 and TRBJ2-1; D is possibly TRBD1 (6 bases). Germline CDR1 SGHRS, CDR2 YFSETQ. With 2 bases removed from V and 0 bases from J, the gap between germline ends came to 9 bases. The CDR3 is made up of 15 amino acids. The chain's CDR3 is CASSFTDSSYNEQFF. Written as DNA, the CDR3 is TGCGCCAGCAGCTTTACGGACAGCTCCTACAATGAGCAGTTCTTC. Full variable domain (missing parts from reference TRBV5-1 and TRBJ2-1): KAGVTQTPRYLIKTRGQQVTLSCSPISGHRSVSWYQQTPGQGLQFLFEYFSETQRNKGNFPGRFSGRQFSNSRSEMNVSTLELGDSALYLCASSFTDSSYNEQFFGPGTRLTVL.

CDR3 residues: CAISPLGANVLTF. The CDR3 DNA reads TGTGCCATCAGTCCCCTGGGGGCCAACGTCCTGACTTTC. V gene TRBV10-3 combines with J gene TRBJ2-6; D uncertain. There are 13 residues in the CDR3. Germline values: CDR1 ENHRY, CDR2 SYGVKD. V was pared by 5 bases and J by 4 bases, with 6 bases between.

The V and J genes are TRBV12-3 or TRBV12-4 and TRBJ1-2, with TRBD1 identical over 8 bases. The CDR3 length is 14 residues. V lost 6 bases, J lost 2 bases, and 5 bases stayed unmatched. For the CDR3, the DNA is TGTGCCAGCAGCCGGACAGGGAAAAACTATGGCTACACCTTC. Its protein is CASSRTGKNYGYTF.

CDR3 sequence (DNA): TGTGCCTGCAAGAAAGCGGGAGTAACGGCGCAGTATTTT. This codes for CACKKAGVTAQYF. The rearrangement links TRBV30 to TRBJ2-3; 8 nucleotides agree with TRBD2. Germline trimming cut 6 bases from V and 10 bases from J; bases unmatched to any gene: 12. Germline CDR1 reads GTSNPN; CDR2 reads SVGIG (reference sequence). This CDR3 contains 13 residues.

This chain joins TRBV18 and TRBJ2-1; 13 bases fit TRBD2. Trimming took 1 base from V and 9 from J; bases not matched to a gene: 6. This CDR3 has 16 residues. Germline CDR1 KGHSH, CDR2 LQKENI. CDR3: CASSPLGLAGALEQFF. The CDR3 coding sequence is TGTGCCAGCTCACCACTAGGACTAGCGGGAGCTCTTGAGCAGTTCTTC.